This T cell receptor beta chain is drawn from a study of untreated major depressive disorder (dated by TCRdb to between 2017 and 2018). Broadly, across the study: The study was a cross-sectional case-control comparison of T cell phenotype and TCR repertoire between antidepressant-free major depressive disorder patients and individually matched non-depressed controls. The TCRbeta sequencing followed up on differences in Vbeta 5.1, Vbeta 11 and Vbeta 22 usage that flow cytometry had shown in the whole cohort.

Every depressed patient was matched in pairs with a non-depressed control on sex, age, current smoking status and body mass index. Every participant was of European descent. Controls had no mood disorder either currently or in their lifetime and had a Quick Inventory of Depressive Symptoms-Self Report score of 5 or lower. Major medical conditions, Axis I/II comorbidities, regular medication or illicit drug use, and drinking over 100 g alcohol a week were all grounds for excluding any participant. From each participant, roughly 30 ml of peripheral blood was collected into EDTA tubes. Using the BD IMag Human CD4 T Lymphocyte Enrichment Set, CD4+ T cells were purified from thawed PBMCs via magnetic negative selection. Flow cytometry confirmed that the CD4+ enrichment method typically gave roughly 95% purity. A subgroup of a handful of case-control pairs, chosen blind to chemokine receptor expression and flow-cytometric repertoire skewing results, underwent TCRbeta sequencing. Every blood sample was taken in the morning at 8:00 a.m., after which PBMCs were separated out using Ficoll-Hypaque gradient centrifugation. PBMCs were cryopreserved by gradual cooling to -80°C and stored in liquid nitrogen until assayed.

Comment on this clone: Its antigen is not yet known. Per-base quality was not reported, and no clone a single base away is much larger than it.

The Qiagen DNeasy Blood and Tissue Kit was used to extract total genomic DNA from purified CD4+ T cells. Following immunoSEQ immunosequencing protocols, the TCRbeta CDR3 region, as defined by IMGT, was amplified and sequenced. On the authors' methods: The immunoSEQ service preprocessed the raw sequence data to correct PCR and sequencing errors. The sequence data were loaded into the immunoSEQ Analyzer and then analyzed further using VDJtools v1.0.7. Patient-control differences were tested with the paired Wilcoxon signed-rank test. TCRdb obtained this table from immuneACCESS and retained in-frame rearrangements with V and J assigned. These tables miss some clones; where compared with another copy, unresolved V genes account for less than half of the shortfall, and the remainder is unexplained. That table furnishes V, J and clone size, whereas the DNA furnished D and trimming. The sample table records about 20,000 clones; about 90% of these occur just once. Jointly, the top ten make up about 5% of the sample.

At the junction V is shortened by 0 bases and J by 6 bases, with 16 bases in between. Measured from the cysteine to the phenylalanine, the CDR3 is 15 residues long. Only the CDR3 part of the read is kept: 45 bases, read in frame from the first base. The germline V gene (reference sequence) specifies SGHNT as CDR1 and YYREEE as CDR2. Paper-wide results and their limitations: For the sequencing comparisons, one-tailed planned tests were applied to only three Vbeta families that had been selected in advance. Because of strict matching and exclusion criteria, the study sample was comparatively small, which limits how generalizable the findings are. In CD4+ T cells, sequencing confirmed that depressed patients used TRBV05-01 (Vbeta 5.1) more than controls did, with a one-tailed test giving p = 0.040. In every sequenced subject, the top five TRBV05-01 clones were all identified as private clones. In the sequencing data, TRBV25-01 and TRBV02-01 usage matched the flow-cytometry pattern without reaching statistical significance.

The source of this sequence is a woman aged 25 to 39 in good health. The sequencing input was CD4+ T cells from PBMCs. The chain is assembled from TRBV5-4 and TRBJ2-7; TRBD1 is a possible D gene, resting on 5 matching bases. The CDR3 protein is CASSLEAGQDGEQYF. The nucleotide sequence reads TGTGCCAGCAGCTTGGAGGCAGGGCAGGATGGCGAGCAGTACTTC.